One T cell receptor (beta chain) is described in this entry. These data are taken from a study of T-cell memory formation after mild COVID-19. Each CDR3 protein gets one entry after TCRdb re-called the 5' RACE reads with MiXCR. Of hundreds of thousands of distinct CDR3 sequences in the sample, around a quarter were seen once. The CDR3 covers 14 residues. CDR1 and CDR2 (germline): ENHRY, SYGVKD. V shed 5 bases and J 3 bases; nucleotides not matched to a gene: 4. Sequenced input: PBMCs or a T cell subset sorted from them (not recorded which). The source is an adult woman who had mild COVID-19 (a few samples of this study predate the infection). Cell type and time point are not known. V gene TRBV10-3 combines with J gene TRBJ1-2, with 9 bases identical to TRBD1. The CDR3 coding sequence is TGTGCCATCAGTCCGGGACAGGGAGACTATGGCTACACCTTC. Translated: CAISPGQGDYGYTF.